This note documents a single T cell receptor (beta chain) sequence. Which antigen it targets is not known. Within one base of it there is no much larger clone, and no base qualities were kept. TCRbeta CDR3 regions were amplified from genomic DNA by means of the immunoSEQ Assay, a bias-controlled multiplex PCR. In the source study's methods: Nucleated cell counts per sample were estimated from amplification of reference gene primers within the assay. Sequence reads were collapsed and filtered to measure the absolute abundance of every unique TCRbeta CDR3 rearrangement. For each sample, productive Simpson clonality was calculated by taking the square root of Simpson's diversity index across productive rearrangements. TCRdb stores this immuneACCESS table with in-frame sequences only. Part of the clones is absent; in the studies checked, under half of the shortfall reflects unresolved V genes, and no reason is known for the rest. V and J calls and clone size are as listed in that table; D and trimming were resolved from the DNA. This sample has more than 300,000 clones in its table, and around nine tenths of those were observed once. Roughly 3.9% of the sample lies in the top ten.

This entry is derived from a study of blood T cell repertoires in COVID-19 (TCRdb year 2020). Notes on the research overall: Samples covering the acute and convalescent phases of COVID-19 were provided by collaborators in the United States, Italy and Spain. The prospective study material was composed of cDNA or gDNA derived from T cells, B-cell-depleted T cells, or PBMCs. The dataset comprised deeply sampled blood TCRbeta repertoires from subjects exposed to, actively infected with, or recovered from COVID-19. The repertoires were released in a freely available public database meant as a resource for research on the immune response to SARS-CoV-2. Samples were obtained from the ongoing ImmuneRACE study (first 160 participants) and from over 1,000 subjects provided by 6 global collaborators. A de-identified subject ID, COVID-19 status, age in years and sex were almost always included in the sample metadata. Where HLA class I and class II types were available, the types were taken from metadata supplied by the sample provider, not from assay-based typing. Here is what the overall study found, with its caveats: Clinical and demographic metadata were provided uncurated, with the amount varying by source and participant.

In the prospective study, participants were about 18 to 95 years old, resided in about two dozen geographic areas of the United States, and were enrolled through a virtual design. Cohort assignment in the prospective study relied on participant-reported clinical history from a screening survey and a study questionnaire. A participant counted as exposed if, within 2 weeks of entering the study, that participant had been in contact with someone who had a PCR-confirmed or clinician-diagnosed COVID-19 case. In the prospective study, mobile phlebotomists collected whole blood, serum and a nasopharyngeal or oropharyngeal swab from each participant. Additional blood draws and questionnaires over an approximately 2-month period could optionally be provided by prospective study participants. Before DNA extraction, blood samples from the prospective study were shipped at room temperature or frozen. The receptor was isolated from a woman under 40 who had been exposed to COVID-19. The sample comprised PBMCs or T cells enriched from blood (not recorded which).

CDR3 region: CAIAREVTGELFF. The nucleotide sequence reads as follows: TGTGCCATCGCCCGCGAGGTTACCGGGGAGCTGTTTTTT. The V gene is TRBV10-3 and the J gene is TRBJ2-2, with the D gene too uncertain to name. V is pared back by 8 bases and J by 5 bases, with 12 bases lying between the germline termini. CDR1 ENHRY and CDR2 SYGVKD are derived from the germline V gene. The CDR3, cysteine through phenylalanine, is 13 amino acids long. Left in the record is the CDR3 DNA by itself, 39 bases read in frame from the first base.